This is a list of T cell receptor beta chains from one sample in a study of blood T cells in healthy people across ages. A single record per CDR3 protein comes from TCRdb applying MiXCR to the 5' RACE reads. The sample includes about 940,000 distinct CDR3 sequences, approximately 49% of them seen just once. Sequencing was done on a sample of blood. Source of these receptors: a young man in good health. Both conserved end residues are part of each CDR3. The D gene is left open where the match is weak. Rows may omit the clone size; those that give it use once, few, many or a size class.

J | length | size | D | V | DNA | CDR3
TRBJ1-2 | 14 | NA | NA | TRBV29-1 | TGCAGCGTTGACGTGGAAGGCCAGGGCTATGGCTACACCTTC | CSVDVEGQGYGYTF
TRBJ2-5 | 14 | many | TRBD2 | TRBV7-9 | TGTGCCAGCAGCTTGACGGGGGGGCAAGAGACCCAGTACTTC | CASSLTGGQETQYF
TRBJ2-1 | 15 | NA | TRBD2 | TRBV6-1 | TGTGCCAGCAGTGAATCAAGACTAGCTAACAATGAGCAGTTCTTC | CASSESRLANNEQFF
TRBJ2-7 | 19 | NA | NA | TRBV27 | TGTGCCAGCAGTTTATTCCCCCCCTATCGGCGGGGGCCTACCTACGAGCAGTACTTC | CASSLFPPYRRGPTYEQYF
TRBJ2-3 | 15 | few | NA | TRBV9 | TGTGCCAGCAGCGTGGCAGGTGGGTTGGTGGATACGCAGTATTTT | CASSVAGGLVDTQYF
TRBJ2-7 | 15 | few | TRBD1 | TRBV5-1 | TGCGCCAGCAGCTTCGGGACAGGGGGCTTCTACGAGCAGTACTTC | CASSFGTGGFYEQYF
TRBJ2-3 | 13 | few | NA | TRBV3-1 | TGTGCCAGCAGCTCTGGACCGGGAGATACGCAGTATTTT | CASSSGPGDTQYF
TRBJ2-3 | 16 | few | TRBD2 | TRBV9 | TGTGCCAGCAGCGTTTCACTAGCGGGGGGAGATGATACGCAGTATTTT | CASSVSLAGGDDTQYF
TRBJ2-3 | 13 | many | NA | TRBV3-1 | TGTGCCAGCAGCCAAGATCCCAGCGGTACGCAGTATTTT | CASSQDPSGTQYF
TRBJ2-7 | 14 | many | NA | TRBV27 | TGTGCCAGCAGTTTAAGGGGCGGACCCTACGAGCAGTACTTC | CASSLRGGPYEQYF
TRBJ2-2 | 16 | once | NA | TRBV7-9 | TGTGCCAGCAGCCCCCCATCCCCTAGGACGTTCGGGGAGCTGTTTTTT | CASSPPSPRTFGELFF
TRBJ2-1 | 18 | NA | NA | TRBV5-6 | TGTGCCAGCAGCATTGGACAGCGCCCCGTTTTTTCCTACAATGAGCAGTTCTTC | CASSIGQRPVFSYNEQFF
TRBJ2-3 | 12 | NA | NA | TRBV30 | TGTGCCTGGAACCTTCACGAAGATACGCAGTATTTT | CAWNLHEDTQYF
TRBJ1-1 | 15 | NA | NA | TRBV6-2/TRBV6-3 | TGTGCCAGCAGTAGTGAAAGGGGCTATGACACTGAAGCTTTCTTT | CASSSERGYDTEAFF
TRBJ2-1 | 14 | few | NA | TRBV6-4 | TGTGCCAGTAGTTTGGACGGGGCCCACAATGAGCAGTTCTTC | CASSLDGAHNEQFF
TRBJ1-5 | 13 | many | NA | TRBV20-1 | TGCAGTGCTAGAGTCAGAGGCGGTCAGCCCCAGCATTTT | CSARVRGGQPQHF
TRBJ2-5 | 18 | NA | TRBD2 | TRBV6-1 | TGTGCCAGCAGTCTCACCGGGGGTAGCGGGGGACTACCTTACGGGCAGTACTTC | CASSLTGGSGGLPYGQYF